The rows below give T cell receptor beta chains drawn from one sample of a study of OX40 agonist ivuxolimab in advanced cancers. Profiled with immunoSEQ multiplex PCR; TCRdb holds only in-frame clones, not every one. Of 70,000 to 90,000 clones listed, 80% to 90% are singletons. Sequenced here: CD4+ or CD8+ T cells sorted from blood, sampled in a trial of the OX40 agonist ivuxolimab. The receptors originated from an adult with an advanced solid tumor such as melanoma, head and neck, liver or kidney cancer. Each CDR3 is given with its conserved first and last residue. The D gene is left open where the match is weak. Where a row states a size, it is once, few, many or the class of an expanded clone; other rows omit it.

D	V	J	size	DNA	CDR3
-	TRBV10-2	TRBJ1-4	once	TGCGCCAGCAGCGTTACTGGGACTCCCGATGAAAAACTGTTTTTT	CASSVTGTPDEKLFF
-	TRBV9	TRBJ2-7	once	TGTGCCAGCAGCCTCTTGGACGGGGAGCAGTACTTC	CASSLLDGEQYF
-	TRBV21-1	TRBJ1-2	-	TGTGCCAGCAGCGGGAAGGACAGGGGTAGAGGTGGCTACACCTTC	CASSGKDRGRGGYTF
TRBD1	TRBV11-2	TRBJ2-5	-	TGTGCCAGCAGGGTCCCCTGGACAGGACCACAAGAGACCCAGTACTTC	CASRVPWTGPQETQYF
TRBD1	TRBV19	TRBJ1-4	-	TGTGCCAGGCGGGACAGGTTAACAACTAATGAAAAACTGTTTTTT	CARRDRLTTNEKLFF
-	TRBV6-5	TRBJ1-3	-	TGTGCCAGCACCCTACGGAATTCTGGAAACACCATATATTTT	CASTLRNSGNTIYF
-	TRBV28	TRBJ2-2	-	TGTGCCAGCATCCCGAGGATGGGGGTTCGGAACACCGGGGAGCTGTTTTTT	CASIPRMGVRNTGELFF
-	TRBV10-3	TRBJ1-5	-	TGTGCCATCAGTGAGTCCAGGGAGGGCAATCAGCCCCAGCATTTT	CAISESREGNQPQHF
TRBD1	TRBV5-1	TRBJ1-2	-	TGCGCCAGCAGCTTCCGGGACAGGGACGGCTACACCTTC	CASSFRDRDGYTF
-	TRBV5-1	TRBJ2-1	-	TGCGCCAGCAGCTTGGACCATCAGCTCCCGGCGAATGAGCAGTTCTTC	CASSLDHQLPANEQFF
-	TRBV2	TRBJ2-7	-	TGTGCCAGCGCCAGGGACGGCGGTTTCTACGAGCAGTACTTC	CASARDGGFYEQYF
TRBD2	TRBV7-2	TRBJ2-1	-	TGTGCCAGCAGCTTAGCTAGCGGGGCTGACAATGAGCAGTTCTTC	CASSLASGADNEQFF
TRBD1	TRBV9	TRBJ1-6	-	TGTGCCAGCAGCGAGGACAGGCACCATAATTCACCCCTCCACTTT	CASSEDRHHNSPLHF
-	TRBV5-1	TRBJ2-2	-	TGCGCCAGCAGCTACGGACCGGCAGTAGTCACCGGGGAGCTGTTTTTT	CASSYGPAVVTGELFF
TRBD1	TRBV10-3	TRBJ1-6	-	TGTGCCATCATGGAGGGACAGGGCTCCCCCCTCCACTTT	CAIMEGQGSPLHF
-	TRBV28	TRBJ1-1	few	TGTGCCAGCAGGCCAAGGAGGAACACTGAAGCTTTCTTT	CASRPRRNTEAFF
-	TRBV9	TRBJ2-5	few	TGTGCCAGCAGCATCAGAGAGACCCAGTACTTC	CASSIRETQYF